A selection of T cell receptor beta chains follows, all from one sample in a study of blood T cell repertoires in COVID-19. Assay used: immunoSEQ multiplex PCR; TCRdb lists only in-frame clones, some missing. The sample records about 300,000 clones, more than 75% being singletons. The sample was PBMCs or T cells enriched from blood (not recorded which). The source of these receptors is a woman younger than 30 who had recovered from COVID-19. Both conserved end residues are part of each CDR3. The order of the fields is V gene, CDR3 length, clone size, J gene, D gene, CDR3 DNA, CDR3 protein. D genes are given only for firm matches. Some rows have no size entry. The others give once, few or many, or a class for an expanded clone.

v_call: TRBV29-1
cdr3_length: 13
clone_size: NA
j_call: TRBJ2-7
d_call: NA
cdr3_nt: TGCAGCGTGGGGTCTCAAGCCCGGGGCGAGCAGTACTTC
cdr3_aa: CSVGSQARGEQYF

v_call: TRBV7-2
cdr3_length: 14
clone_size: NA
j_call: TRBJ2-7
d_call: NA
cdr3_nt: TGTGCCAGCAGCTTAGAACAGGGCCCCTACGAGCAGTACTTC
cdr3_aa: CASSLEQGPYEQYF

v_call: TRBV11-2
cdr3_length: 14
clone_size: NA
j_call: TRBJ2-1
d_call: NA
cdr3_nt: TGTGCCAGCAGCTTAGCCCCGCCGTCGACTGATATGCTCTTC
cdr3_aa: CASSLAPPSTDMLF

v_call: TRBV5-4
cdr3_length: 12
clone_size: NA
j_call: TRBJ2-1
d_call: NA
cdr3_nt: TGTGCCAGCAGTGACACAGGGAGAGAGCAGTTCTTC
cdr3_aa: CASSDTGREQFF

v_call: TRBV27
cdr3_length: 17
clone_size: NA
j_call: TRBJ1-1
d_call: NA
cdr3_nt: TGTGCCAGCAGTTTATCGTCGATCTTGGCAGTGAACACTGAAGCTTTCTTT
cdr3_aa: CASSLSSILAVNTEAFF

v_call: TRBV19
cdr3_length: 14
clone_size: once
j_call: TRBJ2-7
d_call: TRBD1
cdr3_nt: TGTGCCAGTAGTACCTCTCGACAGGGCCGGGAGCAGTACTTC
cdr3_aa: CASSTSRQGREQYF

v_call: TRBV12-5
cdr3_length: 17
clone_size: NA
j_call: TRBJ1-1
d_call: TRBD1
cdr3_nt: TGTGCTAGTGGTTTCACCCTTCCAGGGGGCCTCAACACTGAAGCTTTCTTT
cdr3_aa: CASGFTLPGGLNTEAFF

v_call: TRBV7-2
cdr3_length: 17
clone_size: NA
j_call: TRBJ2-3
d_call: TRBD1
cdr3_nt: TGTGCCAGCAGCCCCACCCCGGGACAGGGCGGGTCAGATACGCAGTATTTT
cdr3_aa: CASSPTPGQGGSDTQYF

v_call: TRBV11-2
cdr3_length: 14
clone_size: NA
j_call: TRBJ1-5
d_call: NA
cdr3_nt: TGTGCCAGCAGAGGAGGGACGGCGGACCAGCCCCAGCATTTT
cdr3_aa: CASRGGTADQPQHF

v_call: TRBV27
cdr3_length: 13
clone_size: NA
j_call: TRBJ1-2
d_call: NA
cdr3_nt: TGTGCCAGCAGTAACGGACAAGACTATGGCTACACCTTC
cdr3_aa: CASSNGQDYGYTF

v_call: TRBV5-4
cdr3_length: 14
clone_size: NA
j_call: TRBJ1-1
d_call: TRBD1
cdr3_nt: TGTGCCAGCTCTCACCCCGACAGGGCCGAAGGGGCTTTCTTT
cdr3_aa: CASSHPDRAEGAFF

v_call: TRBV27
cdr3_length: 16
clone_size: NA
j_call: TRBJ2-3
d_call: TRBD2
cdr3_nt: TGTGCCAGCAGTTTTTGGGGTAGCGGGAACCCAGATACGCAGTATTTT
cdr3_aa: CASSFWGSGNPDTQYF

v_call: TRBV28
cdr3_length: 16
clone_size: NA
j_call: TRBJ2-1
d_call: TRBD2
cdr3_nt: TGTGCCAGCAGCCTGGGGACTAGCGGGAGGCTCGATGAGCAGTTCTTC
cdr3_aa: CASSLGTSGRLDEQFF

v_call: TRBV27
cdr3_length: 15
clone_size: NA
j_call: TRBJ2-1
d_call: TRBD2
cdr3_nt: TGTGCCAGCAAAGGGTTGGCGGGAGGGATCTATGAGCAGTTCTTC
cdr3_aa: CASKGLAGGIYEQFF

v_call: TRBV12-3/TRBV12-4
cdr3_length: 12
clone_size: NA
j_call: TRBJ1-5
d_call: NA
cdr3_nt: TGTGCCAGCAGGGGAGAGTATCAGCCCCAGCATTTT
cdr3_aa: CASRGEYQPQHF

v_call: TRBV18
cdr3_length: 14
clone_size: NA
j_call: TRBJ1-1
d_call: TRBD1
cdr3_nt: TGTGCCAGCTCACCAGGGACAGGGTCAACTGAAGCTTTCTTT
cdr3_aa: CASSPGTGSTEAFF

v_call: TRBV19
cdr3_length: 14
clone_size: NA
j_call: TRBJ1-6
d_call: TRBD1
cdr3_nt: TGTGCCAGTGCTCCGACAGGGGGCGGTTCACCCCTCCACTTT
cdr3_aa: CASAPTGGGSPLHF

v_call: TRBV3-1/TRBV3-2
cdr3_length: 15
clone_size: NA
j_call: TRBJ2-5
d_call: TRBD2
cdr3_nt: TGTGCCAGCAGCGTCCGGGGGGGCCTTCGGGAGACCCAGTACTTC
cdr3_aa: CASSVRGGLRETQYF

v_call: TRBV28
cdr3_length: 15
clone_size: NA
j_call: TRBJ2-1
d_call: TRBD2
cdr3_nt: TGTGCCAGCAGTTTCCGGGCGGGAGGAGGGAATGAGCAGTTCTTC
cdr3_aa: CASSFRAGGGNEQFF

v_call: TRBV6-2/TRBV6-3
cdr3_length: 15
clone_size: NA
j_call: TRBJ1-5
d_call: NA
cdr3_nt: TGTGCCAGCAGTAAGTTCCGGACAGCCAATCAGCCCCAGCATTTT
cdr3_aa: CASSKFRTANQPQHF

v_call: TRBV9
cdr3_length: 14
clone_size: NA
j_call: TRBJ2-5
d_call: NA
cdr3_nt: TGTGCCAGCAGCGTAGGTGGCGGGGAGGAGACCCAGTACTTC
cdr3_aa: CASSVGGGEETQYF

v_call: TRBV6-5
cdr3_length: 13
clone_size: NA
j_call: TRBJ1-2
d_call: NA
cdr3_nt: TGTGCCAGCAGTTACAACCGGAACTATGGCTACACCTTC
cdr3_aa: CASSYNRNYGYTF

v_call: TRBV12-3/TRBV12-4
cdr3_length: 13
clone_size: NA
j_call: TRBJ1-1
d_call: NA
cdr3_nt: TGTGCCAGCAAACTTGCCGGTGGTACTGAAGCTTTCTTT
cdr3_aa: CASKLAGGTEAFF

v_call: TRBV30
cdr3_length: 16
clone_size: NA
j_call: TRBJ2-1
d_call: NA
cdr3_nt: TGTGCCTGGAGTGTAACCAGGCGCCCGTCCTACAATGAGCAGTTCTTC
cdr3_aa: CAWSVTRRPSYNEQFF

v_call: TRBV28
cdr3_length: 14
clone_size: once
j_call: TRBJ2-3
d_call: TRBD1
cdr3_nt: TGTGCCAGCAGGACAGGGAAAGTAACAGATACGCAGTATTTT
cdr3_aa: CASRTGKVTDTQYF

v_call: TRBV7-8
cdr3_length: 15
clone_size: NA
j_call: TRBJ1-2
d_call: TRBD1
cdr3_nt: TGTGCCAGCAGCTTAACACAGGACAGGGATGGCGGCTACACCTTC
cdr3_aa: CASSLTQDRDGGYTF

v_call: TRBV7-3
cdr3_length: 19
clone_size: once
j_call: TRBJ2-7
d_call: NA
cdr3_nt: TGTGCCAGCAGCTTGACAGGCCTGACCCCAAGACCCAAAACCTACGAGCAGTACTTC
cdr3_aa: CASSLTGLTPRPKTYEQYF

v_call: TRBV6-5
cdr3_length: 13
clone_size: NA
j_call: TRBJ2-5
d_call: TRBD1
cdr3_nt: TGTGCCAGCAGTTATTCCGGGACAGGGACCTTATACTTC
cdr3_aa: CASSYSGTGTLYF

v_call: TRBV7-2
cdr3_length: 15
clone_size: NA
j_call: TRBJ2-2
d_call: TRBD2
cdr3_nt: TGTGCCAGCAGCCCCGGACTAGCGGGAGCCGGGGAGCTGTTTTTT
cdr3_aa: CASSPGLAGAGELFF

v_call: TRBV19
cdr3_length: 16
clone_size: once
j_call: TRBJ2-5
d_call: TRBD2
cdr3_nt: TGTGCCAGTAGTATCGGGGGGGGGACGTACCAAGAGACCCAGTACTTC
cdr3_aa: CASSIGGGTYQETQYF

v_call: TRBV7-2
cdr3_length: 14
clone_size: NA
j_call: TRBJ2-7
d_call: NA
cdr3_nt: TGTGCCAGCAGCTTAAGGCAGGGCCAATCGGAGCAGTACTTC
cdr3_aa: CASSLRQGQSEQYF

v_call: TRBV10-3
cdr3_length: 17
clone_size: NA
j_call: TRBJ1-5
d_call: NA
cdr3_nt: TGTGCCATCAGTGAGCATCAAGGGGAGGGAGGCAATCAGCCCCAGCATTTT
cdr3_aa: CAISEHQGEGGNQPQHF

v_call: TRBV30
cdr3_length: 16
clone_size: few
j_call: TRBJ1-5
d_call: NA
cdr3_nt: TGTGCCTGGAGTGTACGGCGGGGGACGGACAATCAGCCCCAGCATTTT
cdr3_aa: CAWSVRRGTDNQPQHF

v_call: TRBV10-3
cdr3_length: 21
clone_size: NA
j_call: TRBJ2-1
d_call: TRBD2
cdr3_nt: TGTGCCATTCCGGGACTAGCGGGGTCCTCGACTAGCGGGAGTGCCGCGAATGAGCAGTTCTTC
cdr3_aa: CAIPGLAGSSTSGSAANEQFF

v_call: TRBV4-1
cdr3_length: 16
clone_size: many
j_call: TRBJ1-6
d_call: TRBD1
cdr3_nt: TGCGCCAGCAGCCATAGAGGGGACAGATATAATTCACCCCTCCACTTT
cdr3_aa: CASSHRGDRYNSPLHF

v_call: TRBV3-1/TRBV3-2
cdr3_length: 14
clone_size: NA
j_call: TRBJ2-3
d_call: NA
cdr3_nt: TGTGCCAGCAGCCAAAGATTAGCGATGGATACGCAGTATTTT
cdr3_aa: CASSQRLAMDTQYF

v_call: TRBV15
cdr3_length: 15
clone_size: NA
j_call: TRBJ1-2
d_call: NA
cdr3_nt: TGTGCCACCAGCAGAACCGACAGGAGGAACTATGGCTACACCTTC
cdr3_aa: CATSRTDRRNYGYTF

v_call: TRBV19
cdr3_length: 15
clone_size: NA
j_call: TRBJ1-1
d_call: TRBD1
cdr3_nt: TGTGCCAGTAGTATACCGACAGGGGTGGCGACTGAAGCTTTCTTT
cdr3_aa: CASSIPTGVATEAFF

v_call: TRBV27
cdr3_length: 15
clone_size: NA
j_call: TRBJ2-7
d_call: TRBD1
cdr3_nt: TGTGCCAGCAGTGGACGGACAGGGGGCGACTACGAGCAGTACTTC
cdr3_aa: CASSGRTGGDYEQYF

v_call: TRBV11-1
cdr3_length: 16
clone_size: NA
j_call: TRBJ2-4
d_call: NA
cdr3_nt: TGTGCCAGCAGCTTAGAGGCGGGACCCAAGAAAAACATTCAGTACTTC
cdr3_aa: CASSLEAGPKKNIQYF

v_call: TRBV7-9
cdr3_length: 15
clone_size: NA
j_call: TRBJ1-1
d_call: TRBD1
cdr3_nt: TGTGCCAGCAGTTTCAAGACAGGGGGAAGGACTGAAGCTTTCTTT
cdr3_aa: CASSFKTGGRTEAFF

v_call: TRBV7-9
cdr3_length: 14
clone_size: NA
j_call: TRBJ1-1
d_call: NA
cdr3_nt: TGTGCCAGCAGCTCGACGGGGGGTCGGGTTGAAGCTTTCTTT
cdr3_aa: CASSSTGGRVEAFF

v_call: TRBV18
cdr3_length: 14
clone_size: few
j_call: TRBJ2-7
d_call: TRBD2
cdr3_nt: TGTGCCAGCTCAGTACTAGCGGGTACCTACGAGCAGTACTTC
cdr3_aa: CASSVLAGTYEQYF